This T cell receptor beta chain was obtained from a study of brain T cells in children with intractable seizures. Study-level results: HCMV serostatus was not known, and viral specificity came from CDR3 similarity only. Pre- and post-surgery blood differed in depth, so pre-surgery absences may be undersampling.

The V gene lost 4 bases and the J gene lost 0 bases, with 8 bases spanning the gap. The CDR3 covers 14 residues. CDR1 is SGHRS, CDR2 YFSETQ, per germline. Produced via immunoSEQ multiplex PCR; TCRdb's table is partial and in-frame only. The repertoire holds 300,000 to 400,000 clones, with 85% to 95% as singletons. A note on this clone: Its antigen is unidentified.

Time point here: blood from clinic visit 5 months post-surgery; TSC patient then seizure free. Sequencing was limited to surgery cases with top T cell transcript signatures in brain tissue. This receptor was taken from a boy younger than two with tuberous sclerosis and intractable seizures. This sequence joins TRBV5-1 and TRBJ1-3, with a tentative D call TRBD1 (6 bases). The starting material was peripheral blood, obtained less than 6 months after surgery. CDR3 sequence: CASSQDSSGNTIYF. DNA of the CDR3: TGCGCCAGCAGCCAGGACAGCTCTGGAAACACCATATATTTT.